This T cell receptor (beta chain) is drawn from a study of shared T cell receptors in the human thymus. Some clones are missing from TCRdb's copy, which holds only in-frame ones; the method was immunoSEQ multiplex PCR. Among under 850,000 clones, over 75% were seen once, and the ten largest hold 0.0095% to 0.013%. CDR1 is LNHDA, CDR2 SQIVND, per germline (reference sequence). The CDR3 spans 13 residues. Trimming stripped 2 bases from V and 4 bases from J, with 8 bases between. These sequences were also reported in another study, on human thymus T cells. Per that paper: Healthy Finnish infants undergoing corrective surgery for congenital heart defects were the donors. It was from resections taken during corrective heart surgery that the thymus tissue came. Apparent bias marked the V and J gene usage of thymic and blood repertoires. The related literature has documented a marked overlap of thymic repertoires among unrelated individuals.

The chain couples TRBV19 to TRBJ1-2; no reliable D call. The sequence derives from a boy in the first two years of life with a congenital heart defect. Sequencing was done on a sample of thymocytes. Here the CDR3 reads CASSIQTRYGYTF. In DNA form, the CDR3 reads TGTGCCAGTAGTATACAGACTCGCTATGGCTACACCTTC. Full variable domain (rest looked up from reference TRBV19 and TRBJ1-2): DGGITQSPKYLFRKEGQNVTLSCEQNLNHDAMYWYRQDPGQGLRLIYYSQIVNDFQKGDIAEGYSVSREKKESFPLTVTSAQKNPTAFYLCASSIQTRYGYTFGSGTRLTVV.